The clone carrying this TCR beta chain showed up many times. Its antigen is as yet unknown. CDR1 and CDR2 from the germline V gene are SGDLS and YYNGEE. This CDR3 has 15 residues. Germline trimming cut 0 bases from V and 3 bases from J; bases unmatched to any gene: 5. TCRdb ran MiXCR on the 5' RACE reads and lists one entry per CDR3 protein. The sample has over 100,000 distinct CDR3 sequences; more than 6.5% are singletons. The sample originates from a study of CD8 T cells in ankylosing spondylitis. General observations from the study: In ankylosing spondylitis blood, a motif of roughly eight highly homologous TCR beta variants appeared characteristic. Significantly higher representation of disease-linked clones was reported for matched ankylosing spondylitis synovial fluid.

Sequenced material: blood, either unsorted or a sorted T cell fraction (not recorded which). The source is a male donor with ankylosing spondylitis or in good health (not recorded which). The V gene is TRBV9, the J gene TRBJ1-1; 7 nucleotides line up with TRBD1. The CDR3 DNA is TGTGCCAGCAGCGTAGAGGCAGGGGGTTACACTGAAGCTTTCTTT. Amino acids: CASSVEAGGYTEAFF.